This record looks at one T cell receptor (beta chain) sequence and its context. This specimen comes from a study of blood T cell repertoires in COVID-19. Overall study: Samples came from the United States, Italy and Spain, spanning acute and convalescent COVID-19. The cDNA or gDNA used as material had been derived from T cells, B-cell-depleted T cells, or PBMCs.

Germline V gene sequence: CDR1 LGHNA, CDR2 YSLEER. The CDR3 loop spans 14 amino acids. Trimming shortened V by 2 bases and J by 6 bases, and 13 bases separated the two germline ends. Original handling: Reference gene primer amplification in the assay estimated nucleated cell counts. The repertoire was sequenced with immunoSEQ multiplex PCR; TCRdb's copy has only in-frame clones and lacks some. V, J and clone size were drawn from that table, and D and trimming were deduced from the DNA. The table lists roughly 220,000 clones, around 83% of them singletons. The chain carries TRBV4-3 and TRBJ1-1, with D possibly TRBD1 on 6 matching bases. Sequenced sample: peripheral blood. This clonotype was sampled from a woman in her thirties or forties who had recovered from COVID-19. The CDR3 protein is CASSQSTGTPEAFF. The CDR3 coding sequence is TGCGCCAGCAGCCAATCAACCGGGACACCTGAAGCTTTCTTT.